Described below is a single T cell receptor (beta chain) sequence and its context. Authors' processing steps: Estimation of nucleated cell counts relied on the amplification of reference gene primers. Clones were read by immunoSEQ multiplex PCR, and TCRdb kept only the in-frame ones, dropping some. That table is the source of V, J and clone size, and D and trimming were worked out from the DNA. Found here are around 120,000 clones, approximately 87% of them singletons; the top ten hold roughly 7.9%. This sample stems from a study of blood T cell repertoires in COVID-19. This TCR derives from a man between 65 and 80 years old who had recovered from COVID-19. The sequencing input was peripheral blood.

DNA of the CDR3: TGTGCCAGCAGCTTAAACCGGGACAGTGCACCCCTCCACTTT. It codes for CASSLNRDSAPLHF. The rearrangement uses TRBV5-4 and TRBJ1-6, with 7 bases that match TRBD1. The CDR3 length is 14 residues. V trimming: 2 bases; J trimming: 11 bases; junction bases outside the gene matches: 7. Germline V CDR1 and CDR2: SGHNT, YYREEE (reference sequence).